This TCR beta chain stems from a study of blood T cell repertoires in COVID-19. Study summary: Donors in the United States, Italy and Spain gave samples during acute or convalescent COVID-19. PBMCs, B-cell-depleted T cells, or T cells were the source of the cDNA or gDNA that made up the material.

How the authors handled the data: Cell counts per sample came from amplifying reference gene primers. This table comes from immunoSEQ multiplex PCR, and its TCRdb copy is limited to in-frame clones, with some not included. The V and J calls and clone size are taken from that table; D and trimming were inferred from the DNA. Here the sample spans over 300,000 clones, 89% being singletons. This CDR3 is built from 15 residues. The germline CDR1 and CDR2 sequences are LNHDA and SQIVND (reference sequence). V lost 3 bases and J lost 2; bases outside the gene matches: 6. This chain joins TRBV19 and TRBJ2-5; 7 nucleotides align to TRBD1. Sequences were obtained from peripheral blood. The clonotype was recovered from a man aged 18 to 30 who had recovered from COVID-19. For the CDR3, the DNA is TGTGCCAGTAGTATTTTGGGGACAGCTCAAGAGACCCAGTACTTC. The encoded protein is CASSILGTAQETQYF.